This T cell receptor (beta chain) was identified during a study of blood T cell repertoires in COVID-19. Turning to the study itself: From T cells, B-cell-depleted T cells, or PBMCs came the material, which was cDNA or gDNA.

The V gene's germline CDR1 is SGHNT and CDR2 YYREEE (reference sequence). The CDR3 loop spans 16 amino acids. Trimming took off 10 bases at V and 3 bases at J, with 23 bases between the two ends. Per the original data handling: Quantification of nucleated cells was approximated via reference gene primer amplification. Sequencing was performed with immunoSEQ multiplex PCR; in TCRdb, only in-frame clones are kept and a portion is missing. V and J calls and clone size follow that table, whereas D and trimming were derived from the DNA. The sample yields around 250,000 clones, about 89% seen once. Those who participated ranged in age from about 18 to 89 years and resided in approximately 23 US areas.

This TCR derives from a human donor in a cohort exposed to, infected with or recovered from COVID-19 (not recorded which). The donor label of this sample is uncertain. Sequences were obtained from PBMCs or T cells enriched from blood (not recorded which). The chain uses TRBV5-4 and TRBJ1-3; maybe TRBD1 (6 bases). CDR3 amino acids: CASTGHPQGDGNTIYF. CDR3 DNA sequence: TGTGCCTCGACTGGGCACCCACAGGGTGATGGAAACACCATATATTTT.